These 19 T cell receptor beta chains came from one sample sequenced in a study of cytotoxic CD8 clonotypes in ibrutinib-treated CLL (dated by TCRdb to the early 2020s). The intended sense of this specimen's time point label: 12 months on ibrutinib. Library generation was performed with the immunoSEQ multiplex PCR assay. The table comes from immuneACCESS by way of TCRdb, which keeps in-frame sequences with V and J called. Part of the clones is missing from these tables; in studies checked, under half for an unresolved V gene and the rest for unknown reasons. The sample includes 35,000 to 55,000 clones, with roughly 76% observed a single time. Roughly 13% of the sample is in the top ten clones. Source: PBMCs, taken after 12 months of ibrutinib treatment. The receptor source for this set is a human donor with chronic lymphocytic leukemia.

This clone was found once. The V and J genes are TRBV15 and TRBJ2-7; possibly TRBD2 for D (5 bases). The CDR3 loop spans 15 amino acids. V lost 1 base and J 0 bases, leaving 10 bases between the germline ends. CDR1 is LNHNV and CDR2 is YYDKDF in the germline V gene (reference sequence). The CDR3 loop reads CATSRGGFGSYEQYF. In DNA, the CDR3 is TGTGCCACCAGCAGAGGAGGGTTTGGCTCCTACGAGCAGTACTTC.

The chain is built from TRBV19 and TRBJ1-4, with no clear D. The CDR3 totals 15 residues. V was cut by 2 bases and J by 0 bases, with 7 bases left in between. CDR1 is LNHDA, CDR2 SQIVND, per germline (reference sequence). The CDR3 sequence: CASSIQLTTNEKLFF. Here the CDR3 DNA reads TGTGCCAGTAGTATACAGCTAACAACTAATGAAAAACTGTTTTTT.

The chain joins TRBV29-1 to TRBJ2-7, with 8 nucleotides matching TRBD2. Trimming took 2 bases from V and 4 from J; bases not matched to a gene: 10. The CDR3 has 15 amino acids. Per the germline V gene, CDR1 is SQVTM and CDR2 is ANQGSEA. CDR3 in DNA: TGCAGCGTTGAATTGTTGCGGGGGGCCCTATACGAGCAGTACTTC. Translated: CSVELLRGALYEQYF.

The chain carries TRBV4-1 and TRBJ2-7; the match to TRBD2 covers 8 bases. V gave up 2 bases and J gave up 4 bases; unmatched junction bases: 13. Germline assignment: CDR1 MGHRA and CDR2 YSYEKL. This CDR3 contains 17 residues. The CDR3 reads CASSQIALAGSSYEQYF. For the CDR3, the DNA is TGCGCCAGCAGCCAAATTGCCTTAGCGGGGTCGTCATACGAGCAGTACTTC.

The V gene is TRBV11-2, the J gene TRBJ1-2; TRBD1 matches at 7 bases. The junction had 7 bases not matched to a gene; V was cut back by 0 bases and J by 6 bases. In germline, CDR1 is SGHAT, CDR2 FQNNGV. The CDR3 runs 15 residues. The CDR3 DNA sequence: TGTGCCAGCAGCTTAGAAGGGACAGTAGGGAATGGCTACACCTTC. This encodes CASSLEGTVGNGYTF. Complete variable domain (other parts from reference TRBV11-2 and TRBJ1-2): EAGVAQSPRYKIIEKRQSVAFWCNPISGHATLYWYQQILGQGPKLLIQFQNNGVVDDSQLPKDRFSAERLKGVDSTLKIQPAKLEDSAVYLCASSLEGTVGNGYTFGSGTRLTVV.

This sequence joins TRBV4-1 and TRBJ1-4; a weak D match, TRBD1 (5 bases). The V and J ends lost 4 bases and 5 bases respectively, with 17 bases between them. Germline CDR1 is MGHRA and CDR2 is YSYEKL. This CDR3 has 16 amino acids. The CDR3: CASSLVTGLENEKLFF. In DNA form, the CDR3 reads TGCGCCAGCAGCCTCGTCACGGGACTCGAGAATGAAAAACTGTTTTTT.

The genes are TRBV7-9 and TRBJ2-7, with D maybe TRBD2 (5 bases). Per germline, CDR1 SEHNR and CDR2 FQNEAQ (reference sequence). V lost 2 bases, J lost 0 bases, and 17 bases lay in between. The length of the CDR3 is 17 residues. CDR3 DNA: TGTGCCAGCAGCTTAATGGTAGGAGGCCACAACTCCTACGAGCAGTACTTC. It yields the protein CASSLMVGGHNSYEQYF.

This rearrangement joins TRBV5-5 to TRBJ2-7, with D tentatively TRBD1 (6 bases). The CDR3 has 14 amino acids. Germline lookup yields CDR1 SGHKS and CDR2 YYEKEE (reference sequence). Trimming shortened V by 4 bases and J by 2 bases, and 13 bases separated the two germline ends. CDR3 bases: TGTGCCAGCAGCGATTTACAGGGTGCCTACGAGCAGTACTTC. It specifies CASSDLQGAYEQYF.

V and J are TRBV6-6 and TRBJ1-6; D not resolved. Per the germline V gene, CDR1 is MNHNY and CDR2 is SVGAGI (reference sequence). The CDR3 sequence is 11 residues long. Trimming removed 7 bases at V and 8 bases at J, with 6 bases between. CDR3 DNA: TGTGCCAGCATGGAGGATTCACCCCTCCACTTT. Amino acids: CASMEDSPLHF.

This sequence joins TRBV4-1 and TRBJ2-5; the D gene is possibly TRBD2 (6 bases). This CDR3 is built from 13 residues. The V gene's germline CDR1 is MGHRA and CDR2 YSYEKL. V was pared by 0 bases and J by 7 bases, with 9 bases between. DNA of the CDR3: TGCGCCAGCAGCCAAGAACTAGCTGCGACCCAGTACTTC. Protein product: CASSQELAATQYF.

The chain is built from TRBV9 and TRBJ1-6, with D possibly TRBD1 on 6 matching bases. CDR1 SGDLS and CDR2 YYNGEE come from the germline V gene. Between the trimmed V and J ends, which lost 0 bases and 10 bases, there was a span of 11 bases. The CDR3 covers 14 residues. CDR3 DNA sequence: TGTGCCAGCAGCGTAGGGGGGGGGCAGTCACCCCTCCACTTT. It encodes CASSVGGGQSPLHF.

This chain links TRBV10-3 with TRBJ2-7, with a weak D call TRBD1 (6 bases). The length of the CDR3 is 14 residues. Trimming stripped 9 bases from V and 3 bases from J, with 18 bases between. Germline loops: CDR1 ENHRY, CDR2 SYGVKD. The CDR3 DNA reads TGTGCCATTTGCGCAGGGGATCATTTCTACGAGCAGTACTTC. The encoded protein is CAICAGDHFYEQYF.

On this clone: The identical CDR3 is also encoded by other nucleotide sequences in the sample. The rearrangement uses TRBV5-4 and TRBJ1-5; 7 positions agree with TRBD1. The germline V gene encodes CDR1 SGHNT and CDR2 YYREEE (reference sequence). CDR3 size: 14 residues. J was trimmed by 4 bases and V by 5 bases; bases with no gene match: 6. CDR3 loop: CASSTDRENQPQHF. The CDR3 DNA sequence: TGTGCCAGCAGTACTGACAGGGAAAATCAGCCCCAGCATTTT.

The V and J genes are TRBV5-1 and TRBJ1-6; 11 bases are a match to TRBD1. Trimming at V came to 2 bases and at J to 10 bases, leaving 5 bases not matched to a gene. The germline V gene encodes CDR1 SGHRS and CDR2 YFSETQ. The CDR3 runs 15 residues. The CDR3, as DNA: TGCGCCAGCAGCTTAGGGACAGGGGGAGGGTCACCCCTCCACTTT. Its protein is CASSLGTGGGSPLHF.

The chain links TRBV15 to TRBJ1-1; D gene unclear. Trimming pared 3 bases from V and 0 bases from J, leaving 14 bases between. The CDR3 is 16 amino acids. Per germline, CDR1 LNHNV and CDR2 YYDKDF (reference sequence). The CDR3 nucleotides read TGTGCCACCAGCAGGCTAGGTAGCCCCATGAACACTGAAGCTTTCTTT. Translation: CATSRLGSPMNTEAFF.

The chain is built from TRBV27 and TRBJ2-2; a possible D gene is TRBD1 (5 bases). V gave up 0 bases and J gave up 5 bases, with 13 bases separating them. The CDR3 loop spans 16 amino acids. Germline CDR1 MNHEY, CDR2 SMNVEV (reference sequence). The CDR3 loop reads CASSLSSRAGTGELFF. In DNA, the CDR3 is TGTGCCAGCAGTTTATCTTCCAGGGCAGGTACCGGGGAGCTGTTTTTT.

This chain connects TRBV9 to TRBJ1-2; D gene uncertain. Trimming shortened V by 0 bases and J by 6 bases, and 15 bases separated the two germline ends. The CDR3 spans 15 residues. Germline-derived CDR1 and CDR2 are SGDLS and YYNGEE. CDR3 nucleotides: TGTGCCAGCAGCGTAGAGCGTCCGGGAGGCAATGGCTACACCTTC. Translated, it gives CASSVERPGGNGYTF.

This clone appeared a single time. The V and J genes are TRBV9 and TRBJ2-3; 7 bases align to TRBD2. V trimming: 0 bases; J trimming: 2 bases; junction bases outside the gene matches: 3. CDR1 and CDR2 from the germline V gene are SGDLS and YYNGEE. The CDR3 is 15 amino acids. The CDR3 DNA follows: TGTGCCAGCAGCGTAGCTAGCGGACACACAGATACGCAGTATTTT. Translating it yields CASSVASGHTDTQYF.

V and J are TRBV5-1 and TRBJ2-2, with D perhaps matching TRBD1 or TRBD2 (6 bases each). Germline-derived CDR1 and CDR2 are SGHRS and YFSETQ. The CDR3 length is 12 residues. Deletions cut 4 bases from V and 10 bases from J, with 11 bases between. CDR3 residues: CASSPRGQELFF. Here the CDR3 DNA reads TGCGCCAGCAGCCCTCGGGGGCAGGAGCTGTTTTTT.